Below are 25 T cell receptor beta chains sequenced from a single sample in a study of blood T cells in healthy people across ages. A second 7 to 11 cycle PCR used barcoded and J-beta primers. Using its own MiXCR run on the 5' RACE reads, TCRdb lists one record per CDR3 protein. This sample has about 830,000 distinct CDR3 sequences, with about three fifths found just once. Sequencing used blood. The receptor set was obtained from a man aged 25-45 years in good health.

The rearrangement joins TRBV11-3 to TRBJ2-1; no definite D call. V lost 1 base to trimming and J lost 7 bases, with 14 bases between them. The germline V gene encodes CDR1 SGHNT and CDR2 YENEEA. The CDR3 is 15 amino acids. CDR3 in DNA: TGTGCCAGCAGCTTAGGGCGAAGGGTAGGGAATGAGCAGTTCTTC. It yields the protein CASSLGRRVGNEQFF.

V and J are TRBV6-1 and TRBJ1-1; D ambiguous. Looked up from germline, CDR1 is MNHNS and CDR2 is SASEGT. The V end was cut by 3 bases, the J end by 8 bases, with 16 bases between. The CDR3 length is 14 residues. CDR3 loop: CASSEGSGRREAFF. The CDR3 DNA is TGTGCCAGCAGTGAGGGTAGTGGGCGACGCGAAGCTTTCTTT.

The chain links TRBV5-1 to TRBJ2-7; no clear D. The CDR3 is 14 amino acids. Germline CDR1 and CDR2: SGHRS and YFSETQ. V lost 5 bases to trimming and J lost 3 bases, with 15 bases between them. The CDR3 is CASSVSYPVYEQYF. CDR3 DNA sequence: TGCGCCAGCAGTGTGAGTTATCCCGTCTACGAGCAGTACTTC.

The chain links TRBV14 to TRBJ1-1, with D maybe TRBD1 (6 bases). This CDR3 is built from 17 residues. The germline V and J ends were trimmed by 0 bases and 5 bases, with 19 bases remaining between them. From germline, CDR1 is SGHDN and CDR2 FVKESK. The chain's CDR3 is CASSQDLNNNRATEAFF. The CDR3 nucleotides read TGTGCCAGCAGCCAAGATCTGAACAACAACAGGGCAACTGAAGCTTTCTTT.

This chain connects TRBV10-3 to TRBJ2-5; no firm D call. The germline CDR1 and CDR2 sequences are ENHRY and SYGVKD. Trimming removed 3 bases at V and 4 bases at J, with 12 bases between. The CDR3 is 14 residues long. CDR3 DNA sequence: TGTGCCATCAGTGATGGGTCGGTGGGAGAGACCCAGTACTTC. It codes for CAISDGSVGETQYF.

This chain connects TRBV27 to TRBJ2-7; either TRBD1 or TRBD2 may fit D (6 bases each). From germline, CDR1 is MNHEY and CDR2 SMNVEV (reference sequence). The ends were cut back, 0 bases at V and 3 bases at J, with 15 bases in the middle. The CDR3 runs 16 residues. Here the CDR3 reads CASSLSSTGTVYEQYF. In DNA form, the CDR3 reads TGTGCCAGCAGTTTATCGTCCACAGGGACTGTCTACGAGCAGTACTTC.

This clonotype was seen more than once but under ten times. Written as DNA, the CDR3 is TGCAGTGCTAGGAAGGTAGACGGTAATGAGCAGTTCTTC. Encoded protein: CSARKVDGNEQFF. V is TRBV20-1 and J is TRBJ2-1; D gene unclear. Germline CDR1 DFQATT, CDR2 SNEGSKA (reference sequence). V lost 3 bases and J lost 7, with 13 bases in between. CDR3 length equals 13 residues.

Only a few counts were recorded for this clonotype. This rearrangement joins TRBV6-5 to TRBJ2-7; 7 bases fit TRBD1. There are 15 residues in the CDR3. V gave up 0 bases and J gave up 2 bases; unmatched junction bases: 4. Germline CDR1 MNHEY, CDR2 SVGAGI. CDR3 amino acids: CASSYSTGNPYEQYF. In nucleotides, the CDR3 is TGTGCCAGCAGTTACTCGACAGGGAATCCCTACGAGCAGTACTTC.

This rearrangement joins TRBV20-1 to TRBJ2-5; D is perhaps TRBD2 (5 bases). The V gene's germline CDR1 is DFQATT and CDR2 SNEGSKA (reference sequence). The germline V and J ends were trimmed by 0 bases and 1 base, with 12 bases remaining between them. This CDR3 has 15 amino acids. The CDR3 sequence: CSARDGVRGQETQYF. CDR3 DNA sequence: TGCAGTGCTAGAGATGGGGTCCGGGGCCAAGAGACCCAGTACTTC.

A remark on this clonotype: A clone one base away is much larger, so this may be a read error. The CDR3, as DNA: TGCAGTGCTTACCTAGGGGGGACCACCTATGGCCACACCTTC. Amino acids: CSAYLGGTTYGHTF. The V and J genes are TRBV20-1 and TRBJ1-2; possible D gene TRBD1, 6 bases. CDR3 length: 14 residues. The germline gives CDR1 DFQATT, CDR2 SNEGSKA (reference sequence).

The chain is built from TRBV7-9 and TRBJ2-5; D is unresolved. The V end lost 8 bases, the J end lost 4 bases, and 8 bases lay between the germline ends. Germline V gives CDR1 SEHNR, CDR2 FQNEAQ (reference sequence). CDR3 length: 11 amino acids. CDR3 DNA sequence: TGTGCCAGCGGTCCCATAGAGACCCAGTACTTC. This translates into CASGPIETQYF. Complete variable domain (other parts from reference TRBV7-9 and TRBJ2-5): DTGVSQNPRHKITKRGQNVTFRCDPISEHNRLYWYRQTLGQGPEFLTYFQNEAQLEKSRLLSDRFSAERPKGSFSTLEIQRTEQGDSAMYLCASGPIETQYFGPGTRLLVL.

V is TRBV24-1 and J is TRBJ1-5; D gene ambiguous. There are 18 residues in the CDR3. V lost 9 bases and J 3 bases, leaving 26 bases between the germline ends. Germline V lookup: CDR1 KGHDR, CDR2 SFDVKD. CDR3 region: CATHNVFKWGSVNQPQHF. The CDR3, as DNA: TGTGCCACCCACAACGTATTTAAGTGGGGATCGGTCAATCAGCCCCAGCATTTT.

This CDR3 reads CASSPMGMSYGQYF. In nucleotides, the CDR3 is TGTGCCAGCAGCCCCATGGGGATGAGCTACGGGCAGTACTTC. This chain connects TRBV11-2 to TRBJ2-4; D unclear. V lost 5 bases and J lost 13, with 21 bases in between. Germline V gene data show CDR1 as SGHAT and CDR2 as FQNNGV. This CDR3 region has 14 residues.

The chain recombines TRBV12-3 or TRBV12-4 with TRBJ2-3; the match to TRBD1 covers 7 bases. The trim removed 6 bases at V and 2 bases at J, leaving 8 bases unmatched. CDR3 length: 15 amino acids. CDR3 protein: CASSQDRVPTDTQYF. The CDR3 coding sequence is TGTGCCAGCAGCCAAGACAGGGTTCCCACAGATACGCAGTATTTT.

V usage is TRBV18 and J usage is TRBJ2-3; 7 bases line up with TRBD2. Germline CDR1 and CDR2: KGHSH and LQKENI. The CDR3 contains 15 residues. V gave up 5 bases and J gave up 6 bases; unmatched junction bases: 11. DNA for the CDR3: TGTGCCAGCTCAGCCCAAGAGAGCGGGATTGATACGCAGTATTTT. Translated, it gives CASSAQESGIDTQYF.

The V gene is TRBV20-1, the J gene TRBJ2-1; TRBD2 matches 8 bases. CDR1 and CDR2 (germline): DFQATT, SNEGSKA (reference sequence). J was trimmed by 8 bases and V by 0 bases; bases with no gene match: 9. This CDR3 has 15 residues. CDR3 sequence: CSAREGAGDIDEQFF. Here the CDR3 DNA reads TGCAGTGCTAGAGAGGGAGCGGGAGATATCGATGAGCAGTTCTTC.

The CDR3 DNA reads TGCAGTGCTAGGGGGGGACTTGACAATGAGCAGTTCTTC. Its translation is CSARGGLDNEQFF. The chain carries TRBV20-1 and TRBJ2-1; weak D call: TRBD2 (6 bases). The CDR3 is 13 residues long. Germline values: CDR1 DFQATT, CDR2 SNEGSKA (reference sequence). V lost 3 bases, J lost 5 bases, and 11 bases lay in between.

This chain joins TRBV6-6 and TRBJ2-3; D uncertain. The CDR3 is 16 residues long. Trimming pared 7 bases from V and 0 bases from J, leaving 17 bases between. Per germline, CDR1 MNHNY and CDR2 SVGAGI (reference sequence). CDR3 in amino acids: CASIDKSSSSTDTQYF. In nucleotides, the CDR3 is TGTGCCAGCATCGATAAGTCCAGCTCAAGCACAGATACGCAGTATTTT.

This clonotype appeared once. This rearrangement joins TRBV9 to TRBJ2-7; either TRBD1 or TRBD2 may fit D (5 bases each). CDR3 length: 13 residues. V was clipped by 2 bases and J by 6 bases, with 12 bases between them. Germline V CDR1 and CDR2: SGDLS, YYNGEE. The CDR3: CASSVSGPGEQYF. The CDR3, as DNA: TGTGCCAGCAGCGTCTCGGGACCCGGCGAGCAGTACTTC.

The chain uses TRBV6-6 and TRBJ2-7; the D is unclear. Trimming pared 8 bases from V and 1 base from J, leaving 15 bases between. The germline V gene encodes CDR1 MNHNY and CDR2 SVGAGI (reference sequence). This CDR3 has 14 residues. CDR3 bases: TGTGCCAGCGACCTCCGGGCCGGGTCCTACGAGCAGTACTTC. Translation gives CASDLRAGSYEQYF.

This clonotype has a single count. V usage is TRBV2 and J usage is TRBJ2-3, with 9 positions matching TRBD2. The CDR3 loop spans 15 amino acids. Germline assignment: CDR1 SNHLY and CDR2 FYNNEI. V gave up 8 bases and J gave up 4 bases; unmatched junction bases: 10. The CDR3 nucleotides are TGTGCCAGCCTGGTAGCGGGAGACGAGTCAGATACGCAGTATTTT. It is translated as CASLVAGDESDTQYF.

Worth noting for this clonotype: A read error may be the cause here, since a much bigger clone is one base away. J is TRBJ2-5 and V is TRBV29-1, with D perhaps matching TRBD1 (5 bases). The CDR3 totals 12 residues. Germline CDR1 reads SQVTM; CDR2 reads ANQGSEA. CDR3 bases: TGCAGCGTAACTGACAGTCAAGAGACCCGGTACTTC. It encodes CSVTDSQETRYF.

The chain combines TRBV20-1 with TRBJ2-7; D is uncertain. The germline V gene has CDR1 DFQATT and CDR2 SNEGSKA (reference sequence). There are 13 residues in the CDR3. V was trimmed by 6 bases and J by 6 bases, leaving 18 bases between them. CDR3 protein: CSALKPFPAEQYF. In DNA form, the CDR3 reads TGCAGTGCCCTGAAACCCTTCCCGGCCGAGCAGTACTTC.

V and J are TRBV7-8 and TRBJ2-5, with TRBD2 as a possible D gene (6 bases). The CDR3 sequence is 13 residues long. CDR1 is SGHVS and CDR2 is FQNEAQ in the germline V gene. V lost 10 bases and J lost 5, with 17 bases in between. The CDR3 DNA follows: TGTGCCACCATTACGGGAGTTAGGGAGACCCAGTACTTC. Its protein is CATITGVRETQYF.

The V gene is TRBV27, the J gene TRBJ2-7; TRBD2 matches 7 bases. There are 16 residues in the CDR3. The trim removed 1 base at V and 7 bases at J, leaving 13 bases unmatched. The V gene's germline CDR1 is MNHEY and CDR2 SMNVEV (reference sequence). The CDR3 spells CASSLWGGGSYNEQYF. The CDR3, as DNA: TGTGCCAGCAGTTTATGGGGCGGGGGTTCCTACAATGAGCAGTACTTC.